This T cell receptor (beta chain) was recovered during a study of T-cell reconstitution after alpha-beta-depleted transplantation in children. Library preparation (for TCRbeta) was performed with unique molecular identifiers. TCRdb re-called the PCR reads through MiXCR, storing one row per CDR3 protein. The table lists over 5,500 distinct CDR3 sequences, roughly 10% of them singletons. This clonotype was counted ten times or more. The CDR3 spans 13 residues. The germline gives CDR1 SQVTM, CDR2 ANQGSEA. Trimming stripped 6 bases from V and 2 bases from J, with 14 bases between. This clonotype originated in a child less than two years old who had a stem cell transplant for acute myeloid leukemia, so the T cells may come from the graft donor. The chain combines TRBV29-1 with TRBJ2-7, with D perhaps matching TRBD1 or TRBD2 (5 bases each). The sequencing used PBMCs, mostly from graft donor cells, collected 180 days after TCRalphabeta/CD19-depleted stem cell transplant. The CDR3 region is CSVTGLPPYEQYF. DNA for the CDR3: TGCAGCGTGACGGGGCTCCCTCCCTACGAGCAGTACTTC.